The rows below give T cell receptor beta chains drawn from one sample of a study of shared clonotypes between healthy human individuals. Using immunoSEQ multiplex PCR, the repertoire was profiled, and TCRdb retains in-frame clones only, with some absent. The sample lists around 100,000 clones; under 70% were seen once. The sample consisted of memory CD8+ T cells sorted from blood. These receptors were taken from a woman in her 30s in good health. The CDR3 runs from the conserved cysteine through the conserved F or W. The order of the fields is D gene, J gene, clone size, V gene, CDR3 DNA, CDR3 protein. A D gene is named only where the DNA matches it firmly. Expanded clones are given a class, and other clones once, few, many or no size at all.

NA,TRBJ2-7,NA,TRBV30,TGTGCCTGGGGGAAGGATACCTACGAGCAGTACTTC,CAWGKDTYEQYF
NA,TRBJ2-4,NA,TRBV27,TGTGCCAGCAGTTCCCCCCGGACCGGCAAAAACATTCAGTACTTC,CASSSPRTGKNIQYF
NA,TRBJ2-4,many,TRBV6-1,TGTGCCAGCAGTGATCGGACGTCCGGAATAAACATTCAGTACTTC,CASSDRTSGINIQYF
NA,TRBJ1-1,NA,TRBV9,TGTGCCAGCAGCGTAGTTCCGGGGGCGAGCACTGAAGCTTTCTTT,CASSVVPGASTEAFF
NA,TRBJ2-7,few,TRBV6-6,TGTGCCAGCAGTACCGGACATGCCTACGAGCAGTACTTC,CASSTGHAYEQYF
NA,TRBJ1-5,NA,TRBV25-1,TGTGCCAGCAGTGAACAGGGACGTCAGCCCCAGCATTTT,CASSEQGRQPQHF
TRBD2,TRBJ2-7,many,TRBV28,TGTGCCAGCTCACTCGGGGTAGCGGGAGACGACGAGCAGTACTTC,CASSLGVAGDDEQYF
NA,TRBJ2-1,few,TRBV6-1,TGTGCCAGCAGTGAGAGAATGGACGGAGACAATGAGCAGTTCTTC,CASSERMDGDNEQFF
NA,TRBJ2-1,NA,TRBV9,TGTGCCAGCAGCGTAGGACTACAAAGCTCCTACAATGAGCAGTTCTTC,CASSVGLQSSYNEQFF
TRBD2,TRBJ2-2,NA,TRBV28,TGTGCCAGCAGTCGACTAGCGGGTCCTAGGGTCGGGGAGCTGTTTTTT,CASSRLAGPRVGELFF
NA,TRBJ1-1,NA,TRBV5-1,TGCGCCAGCAGCTTGGCCGGGACACACACTGAAGCTTTCTTT,CASSLAGTHTEAFF
TRBD2,TRBJ2-7,few,TRBV4-2,TGTGCCAGCAGCCACACGGATATAGCGGGGTTTGAGCAGTACTTC,CASSHTDIAGFEQYF
TRBD2,TRBJ2-1,NA,TRBV6-4,TGTGCCAGCAAATTAACCGGGACTAGCGGATACAATGAGCAGTTCTTC,CASKLTGTSGYNEQFF
NA,TRBJ2-2,NA,TRBV15,TGTGCCACCAGCAGAGCCACAGGGAGGCTAGCGGAGGACACCGGGGAGCTGTTTTTT,CATSRATGRLAEDTGELFF
TRBD1,TRBJ1-2,NA,TRBV6-6,TGTGCCAGCAGTGCCTGGACAGGGTTTGACTATGGCTACACCTTC,CASSAWTGFDYGYTF
NA,TRBJ2-1,once,TRBV7-8,TGTGCCAGCAGCTTAGTCGCCGGGTCGAGCTCCTACAATGAGCAGTTCTTC,CASSLVAGSSSYNEQFF
NA,TRBJ1-1,NA,TRBV29-1,TGCACCGGCGGGGGGCACACTGAAGCTTTCTTT,CTGGGHTEAFF
NA,TRBJ2-7,NA,TRBV5-6,TGTGCCAGCAGCTTGCCGGCAGCCCGCTACGAGCAGTACTTC,CASSLPAARYEQYF
TRBD1,TRBJ1-4,NA,TRBV25-1,TGTGCCAGCAGTGGCGGACAGGGGGGATTAAATGAAAAACTGTTTTTT,CASSGGQGGLNEKLFF
TRBD1,TRBJ2-1,NA,TRBV28,TGTGCCAGCAGCCGGACAGGGGTGGGGAGGGGCCACTACAATGAGCAGTTCTTC,CASSRTGVGRGHYNEQFF
TRBD1,TRBJ2-7,NA,TRBV7-8,TGTGCCAGCAGCTTAGAGGACAGGGGGATTGGCTACGAGCAGTACTTC,CASSLEDRGIGYEQYF
NA,TRBJ2-6,NA,TRBV5-1,TGCGCCAGCAGCTTCGGAGAGGGTACTTCTGGGGCCAACGTCCTGACTTTC,CASSFGEGTSGANVLTF
NA,TRBJ1-4,NA,TRBV4-1,TGCGCCAGCAGCCGAGATACGGTTCTAGGAGCTAATGAAAAACTGTTTTTT,CASSRDTVLGANEKLFF
NA,TRBJ2-7,NA,TRBV7-2,TGTGCCAGCAGCTTAGATTGGACCTTAACCTCCTACGAGCAGTACTTC,CASSLDWTLTSYEQYF
NA,TRBJ1-5,NA,TRBV6-5,TGTGCCATCAGTCCGGGAGATACGGCTTATCAGCCCCAGCATTTT,CAISPGDTAYQPQHF
NA,TRBJ2-7,NA,TRBV5-4,TGTGCCAGCAGCTTGGGGGACACAGACTACGAGCAGTACTTC,CASSLGDTDYEQYF
NA,TRBJ1-2,NA,TRBV5-5,TGTGCCAGCAGCGTAGGGCAGAACTATGGCTACACCTTC,CASSVGQNYGYTF
TRBD2,TRBJ2-7,NA,TRBV5-1,TGCGCCAGCAGCTTGGTGGCTAGCGGGTCCTACGAGCAGTACTTC,CASSLVASGSYEQYF